The clone carrying this T cell receptor (beta chain) was detected a few times. Its cognate antigen is unknown. The CDR3 sequence is 16 residues long. Germline V gives CDR1 PRHDT, CDR2 FYEKMQ (reference sequence). The ends lost 5 bases at V and 0 bases at J; junction bases unmatched: 3. The data stem from a study of shared clonotypes between healthy human individuals. Study summary: Each donor's CD4 naive and CD4 memory cells filled three plates apiece, CD8 naive two, and CD8 memory one. Study-level findings and limits: Clonotypes which were not shared had lower generation probabilities than clonotypes that all four donors shared. Blood alone was sampled, and tissue repertoires likely differ. Naive subsets usually exceeded memory subsets in estimated richness.

Assay: immunoSEQ multiplex PCR; the TCRdb copy retains only in-frame clones and omits some. This sample yields hundreds of thousands of clones, of which roughly 95% are seen a single time; about 0.11% belongs to the top ten. Selected positively for CCR7 and CD45RO-negative, naive CD8 cells excluded terminally differentiated effector memory CD45RA+ cells. The clonotype comes from a woman aged 25-40 years in good health. Material: naive CD8+ T cells sorted from blood. The chain joins TRBV13 to TRBJ2-3; the match to TRBD2 covers 12 bases. This chain's CDR3 is CASSLGTSGSTDTQYF. CDR3 nucleotide sequence: TGTGCCAGCAGCCTTGGGACTAGCGGGAGCACAGATACGCAGTATTTT.